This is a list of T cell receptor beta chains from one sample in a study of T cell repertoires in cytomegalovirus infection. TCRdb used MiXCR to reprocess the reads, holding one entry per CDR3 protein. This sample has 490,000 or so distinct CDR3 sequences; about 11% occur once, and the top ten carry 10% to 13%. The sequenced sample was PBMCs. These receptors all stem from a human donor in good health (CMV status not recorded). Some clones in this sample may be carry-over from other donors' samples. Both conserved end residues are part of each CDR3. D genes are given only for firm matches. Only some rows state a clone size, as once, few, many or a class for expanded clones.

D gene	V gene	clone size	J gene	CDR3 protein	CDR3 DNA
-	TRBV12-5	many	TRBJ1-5	CASGPGSGQPQHF	TGTGCTAGTGGTCCCGGTTCGGGTCAGCCCCAGCATTTT
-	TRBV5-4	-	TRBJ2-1	CASSSGRDLTFEQFF	TGTGCCAGCAGCTCCGGACGAGACCTCACATTTGAGCAGTTCTTC
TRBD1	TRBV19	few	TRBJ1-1	CASKGTAINTEAFF	TGTGCCAGTAAAGGGACAGCTATTAACACTGAAGCTTTCTTT
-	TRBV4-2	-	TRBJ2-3	CASSPGPLGVGTDTQYF	TGTGCCAGCAGCCCCGGCCCCCTGGGGGTTGGTACAGATACGCAGTATTTT
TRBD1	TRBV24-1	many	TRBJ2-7	CATSDAIRTGIYEQYF	TGTGCCACCAGTGACGCCATTAGGACAGGGATCTACGAGCAGTACTTC
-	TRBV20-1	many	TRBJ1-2	CSASPPSSSYGYTF	TGCAGTGCTAGCCCCCCGTCCTCAAGCTATGGCTACACCTTC
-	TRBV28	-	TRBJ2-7	CAVGGGYEQYF	TGTGCCGTAGGCGGCGGCTACGAGCAGTACTTC
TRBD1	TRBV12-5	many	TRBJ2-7	CASGSTGVGEQYF	TGTGCTAGTGGTTCGACAGGGGTCGGCGAGCAGTACTTC
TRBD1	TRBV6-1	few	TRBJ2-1	CASSRQGAGEQFF	TGTGCCAGCAGCAGACAGGGGGCGGGTGAGCAGTTCTTC
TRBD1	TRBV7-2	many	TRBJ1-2	CASSDRGGAYGYTF	TGTGCCAGCAGTGACAGGGGAGGGGCCTATGGCTACACCTTC
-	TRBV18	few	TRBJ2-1	CASSSSLGRKVYNEQFF	TGTGCCAGCTCATCTTCTCTCGGGCGCAAGGTTTACAATGAGCAGTTCTTC
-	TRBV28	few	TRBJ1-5	CASSTTGRPDQPQHF	TGTGCCAGCAGTACAACGGGACGTCCGGATCAGCCCCAGCATTTT
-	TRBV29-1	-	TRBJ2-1	CSTARGRGNEQFF	TGCAGCACCGCCCGGGGACGGGGCAATGAGCAGTTCTTC
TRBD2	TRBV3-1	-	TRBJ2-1	CASSLLAGDGNEQFF	TGTGCCAGCAGCCTACTAGCGGGAGATGGCAATGAGCAGTTCTTC
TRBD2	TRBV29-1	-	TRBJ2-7	CVRLAGQPGSYEQYF	TGCGTTCGACTAGCGGGGCAGCCAGGGTCCTACGAGCAGTACTTC
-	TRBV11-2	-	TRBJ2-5	CASSSAGTLGQYF	TGTGCCAGCAGCTCCGCTGGGACCCTCGGCCAGTACTTC
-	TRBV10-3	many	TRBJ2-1	CAISGGDDEQFF	TGTGCCATCAGTGGGGGGGACGATGAGCAGTTCTTC
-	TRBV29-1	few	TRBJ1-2	CSGLGGYGYTF	TGCAGCGGCCTTGGGGGGTATGGCTACACCTTC
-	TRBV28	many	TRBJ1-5	CASRPQGNQPQHF	TGTGCCAGCAGACCTCAGGGAAATCAGCCCCAGCATTTT
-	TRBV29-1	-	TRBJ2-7	CSVGGEARYEQYF	TGCAGCGTTGGAGGTGAGGCTCGATACGAGCAGTACTTC
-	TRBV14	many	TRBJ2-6	CASRNSGANVLTF	TGTGCCAGCAGGAACTCTGGGGCCAACGTCCTGACTTTC
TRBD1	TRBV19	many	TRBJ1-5	CASSRRQGADQPQHF	TGTGCCAGTAGTAGGCGTCAGGGGGCAGATCAGCCCCAGCATTTT
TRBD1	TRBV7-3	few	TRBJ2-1	CASSLGAGGWNEQFF	TGTGCCAGCAGCCTCGGGGCAGGGGGCTGGAATGAGCAGTTCTTC
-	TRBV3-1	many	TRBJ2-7	CASSQDGASEQYF	TGTGCCAGCAGCCAAGATGGGGCATCCGAGCAGTACTTC
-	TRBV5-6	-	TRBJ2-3	CASSLWEGPADTQYF	TGTGCCAGCAGCTTGTGGGAAGGGCCGGCAGATACGCAGTATTTT
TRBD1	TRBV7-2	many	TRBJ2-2	CASSVWTGGTGELFF	TGTGCCAGCAGCGTTTGGACAGGGGGCACCGGGGAGCTGTTTTTT
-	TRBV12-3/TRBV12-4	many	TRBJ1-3	CASSSDLSGNTIYF	TGTGCCAGCAGTTCGGACCTCTCTGGAAACACCATATATTTT
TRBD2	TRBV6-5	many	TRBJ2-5	CASSSTSSGRETQYF	TGTGCCAGCAGTTCCACCTCTAGCGGGAGAGAGACCCAGTACTTC
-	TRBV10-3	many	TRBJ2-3	CAISEDGRATDTQYF	TGTGCCATCAGTGAGGACGGCAGGGCCACAGATACGCAGTATTTT
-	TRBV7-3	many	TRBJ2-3	CASSPGAGELDTQYF	TGTGCCAGCAGCCCAGGGGCAGGGGAGTTGGATACGCAGTATTTT
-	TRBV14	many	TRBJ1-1	CASSPLWGSSTEAFF	TGTGCCAGCAGCCCCCTGTGGGGAAGCAGCACTGAAGCTTTCTTT
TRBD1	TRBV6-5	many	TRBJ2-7	CASSLTDRGAYEQYF	TGTGCCAGCAGTTTGACGGACAGGGGGGCCTACGAGCAGTACTTC
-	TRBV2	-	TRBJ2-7	CASSPRESYEQYF	TGTGCCAGCAGTCCAAGGGAATCCTACGAGCAGTACTTC
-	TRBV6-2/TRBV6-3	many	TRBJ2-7	CASSWRIYEQYF	TGTGCCAGCTCTTGGCGGATCTACGAGCAGTACTTC
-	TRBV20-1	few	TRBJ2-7	CSARDPGSPYEQYF	TGCAGTGCTAGAGATCCGGGATCCCCCTACGAGCAGTACTTC
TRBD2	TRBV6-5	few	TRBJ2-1	CASRSSRLAGVGEQFF	TGTGCCAGCAGATCCTCTCGACTAGCGGGGGTGGGGGAGCAGTTCTTC
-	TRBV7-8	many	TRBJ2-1	CASSLAVRYSYNEQFF	TGTGCCAGCAGCTTAGCAGTTAGATACTCCTACAATGAGCAGTTCTTC
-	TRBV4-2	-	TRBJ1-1	CASSHIGRQVEAFF	TGTGCCAGCAGCCATATCGGTAGACAGGTGGAAGCTTTCTTT
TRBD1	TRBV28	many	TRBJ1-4	CASSLQGVGEKLFF	TGTGCCAGCAGTTTACAGGGGGTGGGTGAAAAACTGTTTTTT
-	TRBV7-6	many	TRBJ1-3	CASSLAAQFSSGNTIYF	TGTGCCAGCAGCTTAGCGGCGCAGTTCTCCTCTGGAAACACCATATATTTT
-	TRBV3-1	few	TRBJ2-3	CASVGLATDTQYF	TGTGCCAGCGTTGGGCTAGCTACAGATACGCAGTATTTT
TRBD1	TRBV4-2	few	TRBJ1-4	CASSQDKDRGHIATNEKLFF	TGTGCCAGCAGCCAAGACAAAGACAGGGGCCACATTGCAACTAATGAAAAACTGTTTTTT
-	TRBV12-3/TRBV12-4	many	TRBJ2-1	CASRTQGTSYNEQFF	TGTGCCAGCAGAACTCAGGGGACCTCCTACAATGAGCAGTTCTTC
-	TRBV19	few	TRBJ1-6	CASSISLQRRNSPLHF	TGTGCCAGTAGTATATCCTTACAGAGGAGGAATTCACCCCTCCACTTT
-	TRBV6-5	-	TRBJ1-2	CASRNQGKYLGGYTF	TGTGCCAGCAGGAACCAGGGGAAATATTTAGGTGGCTACACCTTC
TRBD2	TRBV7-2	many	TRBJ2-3	CAGSSGSSTDTQYF	TGTGCCGGGTCTAGCGGGTCTAGCACAGATACGCAGTATTTT
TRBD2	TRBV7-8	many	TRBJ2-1	CASSLGVAGGGDEQFF	TGTGCCAGCAGCTTAGGTGTGGCGGGAGGAGGAGATGAGCAGTTCTTC
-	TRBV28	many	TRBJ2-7	CASSRGRAREQYF	TGTGCCAGCTCGAGGGGCAGGGCCCGCGAGCAGTACTTC
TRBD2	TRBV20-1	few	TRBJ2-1	CSARDRAGVSSYNEQFF	TGCAGTGCTAGAGATAGAGCGGGGGTAAGCTCCTACAATGAGCAGTTCTTC
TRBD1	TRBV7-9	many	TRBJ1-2	CASSGTADYGYTF	TGTGCCAGCAGCGGGACAGCCGATTATGGCTACACCTTC
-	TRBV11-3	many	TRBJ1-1	CASSWLGNTEAFF	TGTGCCAGCAGCTGGCTTGGGAACACTGAAGCTTTCTTT
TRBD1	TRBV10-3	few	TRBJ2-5	CAISGKTGVGTQYF	TGTGCCATCAGTGGGAAGACAGGGGTCGGGACCCAGTACTTC